Shown below are 5 T cell receptor beta chains from a single sample sequenced in a study of CD8+CD57+ T cells in acquired aplastic anemia. The TCR beta profiling, which covered VDJ combination and CDR3 sequence, was carried out using genomic DNA as the template. TCRdb reanalysed the reads using MiXCR and keeps one entry per CDR3 protein. The table shows 210,000 or so distinct CDR3 sequences, with almost 50% occurring only once. By flow cytometry, patients selected for sequencing had shown an expansion of CD8+CD57+ cells. The sample consisted of sorted CD4+, CD8+, or CD8+CD57+ T cells (not recorded which) from PBMCs. These receptors originate from a human donor with aplastic anemia.

The J gene is TRBJ2-5, the V gene TRBV5-1; weak D call: TRBD2 (6 bases). CDR3 size: 14 residues. Trimming removed 0 bases at V and 9 bases at J, with 15 bases between. CDR1 is SGHRS and CDR2 is YFSETQ in the germline V gene. The CDR3 sequence: CASSLEAGQEAQYF. The CDR3 coding sequence is TGCGCCAGCAGCTTGGAGGCGGGGCAGGAGGCCCAGTACTTC. Supplemented by reference TRBV5-1 and TRBJ2-5, the full variable domain reads KAGVTQTPRYLIKTRGQQVTLSCSPISGHRSVSWYQQTPGQGLQFLFEYFSETQRNKGNFPGRFSGRQFSNSRSEMNVSTLELGDSALYLCASSLEAGQEAQYFGPGTRLLVL.

This clonotype was found many times. V usage is TRBV19 and J usage is TRBJ2-5, with D possibly being TRBD2 (5 bases). Trimming shortened V by 3 bases and J by 5 bases, and 13 bases separated the two germline ends. The CDR3 spans 14 residues. The germline V gene has CDR1 LNHDA and CDR2 SQIVND (reference sequence). CDR3 amino acids: CASSIGASFETQYF. The DNA for the CDR3 is TGTGCCAGTAGTATCGGAGCTAGCTTTGAGACCCAGTACTTC.

The table lists this clonotype with many counts. The chain uses TRBV5-1 and TRBJ1-5; 9 bases map to TRBD1. The J segment lost 4 bases and the V segment lost 0 bases, leaving 2 bases of the junction unmatched. The CDR3 extends over 15 amino acids. CDR1 is SGHRS and CDR2 is YFSETQ in the germline V gene. The CDR3 region is CASSLDGTGNQPQHF. CDR3 DNA: TGCGCCAGCAGCTTGGACGGGACAGGGAATCAGCCCCAGCATTTT.

Points on this clonotype: Compared with germline, one end of the junction differs, possibly owing to a read error. The chain carries TRBV6-1 and TRBJ1-2; no firm D call. CDR3 size: 12 residues. Germline V CDR1 and CDR2: MNHNS, SASEGT. This CDR3 is CAISEGLYGYTF. The CDR3 DNA reads TGTGCCATCAGTGAGGGTCTCTATGGCTACACCTTC.

This clonotype was observed at least ten times. The genes are TRBV24-1 and TRBJ2-3, with D maybe TRBD1 (5 bases). Trimming took off 2 bases at V and 5 bases at J, with 19 bases between the two ends. The germline V gene has CDR1 KGHDR and CDR2 SFDVKD. This CDR3 region has 17 residues. CDR3 loop: CATSDSSQGQLGDTQYF. In DNA form, the CDR3 reads TGTGCCACCAGTGATTCTTCCCAAGGACAATTAGGAGATACGCAGTATTTT.